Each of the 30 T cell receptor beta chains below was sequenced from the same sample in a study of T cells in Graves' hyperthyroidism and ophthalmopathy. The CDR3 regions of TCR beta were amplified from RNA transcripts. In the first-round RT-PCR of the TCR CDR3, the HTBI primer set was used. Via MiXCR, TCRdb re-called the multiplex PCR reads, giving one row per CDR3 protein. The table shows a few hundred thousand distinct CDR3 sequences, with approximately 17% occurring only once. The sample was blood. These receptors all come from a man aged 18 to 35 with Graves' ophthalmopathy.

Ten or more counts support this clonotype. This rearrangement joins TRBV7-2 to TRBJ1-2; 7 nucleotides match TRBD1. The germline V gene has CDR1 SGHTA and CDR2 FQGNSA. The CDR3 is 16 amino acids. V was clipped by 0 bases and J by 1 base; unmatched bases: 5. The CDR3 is CASSLAPGTDNYGYTF. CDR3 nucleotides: TGTGCCAGCAGCTTAGCCCCCGGGACAGATAACTATGGCTACACCTTC.

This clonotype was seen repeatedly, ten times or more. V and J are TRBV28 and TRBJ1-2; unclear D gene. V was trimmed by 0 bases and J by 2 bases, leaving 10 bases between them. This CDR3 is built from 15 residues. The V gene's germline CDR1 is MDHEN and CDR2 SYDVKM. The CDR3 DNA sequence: TGTGCCAGCAGTTTATGGGGTGGGCTCAACTATGGCTACACCTTC. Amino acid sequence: CASSLWGGLNYGYTF.

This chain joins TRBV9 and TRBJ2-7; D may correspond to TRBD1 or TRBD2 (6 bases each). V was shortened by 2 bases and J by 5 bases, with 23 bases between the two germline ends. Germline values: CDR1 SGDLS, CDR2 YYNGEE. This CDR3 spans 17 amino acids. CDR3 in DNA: TGTGCCAGCAGCGTCGCCGGAGGGGGATCTAGCCCCAACGAGCAGTACTTC. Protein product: CASSVAGGGSSPNEQYF.

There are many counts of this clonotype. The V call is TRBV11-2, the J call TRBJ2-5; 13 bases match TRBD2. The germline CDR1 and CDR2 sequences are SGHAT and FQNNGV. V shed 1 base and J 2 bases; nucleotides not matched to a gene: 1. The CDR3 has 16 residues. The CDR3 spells CASSLALAGGQETQYF. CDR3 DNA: TGTGCCAGCAGCTTAGCACTAGCGGGGGGGCAAGAGACCCAGTACTTC.

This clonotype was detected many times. The chain's CDR3 is CASSREAGGYQPQHF. In DNA form, the CDR3 reads TGTGCCAGCAGCCGGGAGGCAGGGGGATATCAGCCCCAGCATTTT. The V call is TRBV11-2, the J call TRBJ1-5; 7 nucleotides align to TRBD1. Germline assignment: CDR1 SGHAT and CDR2 FQNNGV. The CDR3 is 15 residues long. V was clipped by 5 bases and J by 5 bases; unmatched bases: 9.

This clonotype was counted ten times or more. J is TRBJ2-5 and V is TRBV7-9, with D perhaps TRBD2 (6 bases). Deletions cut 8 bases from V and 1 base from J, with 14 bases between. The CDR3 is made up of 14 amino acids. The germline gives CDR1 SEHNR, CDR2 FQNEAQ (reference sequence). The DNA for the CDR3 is TGTGCCAGCTTACGCGGAGGGGTCCAAGAGACCCAGTACTTC. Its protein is CASLRGGVQETQYF.

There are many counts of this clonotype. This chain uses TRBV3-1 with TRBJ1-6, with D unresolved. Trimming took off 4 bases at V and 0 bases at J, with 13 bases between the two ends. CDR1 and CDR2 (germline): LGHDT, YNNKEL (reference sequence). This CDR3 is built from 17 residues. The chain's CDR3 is CASSRRAGSSYNSPLHF. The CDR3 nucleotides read TGTGCCAGCAGCCGGCGTGCGGGGAGCTCCTATAATTCACCCCTCCACTTT.

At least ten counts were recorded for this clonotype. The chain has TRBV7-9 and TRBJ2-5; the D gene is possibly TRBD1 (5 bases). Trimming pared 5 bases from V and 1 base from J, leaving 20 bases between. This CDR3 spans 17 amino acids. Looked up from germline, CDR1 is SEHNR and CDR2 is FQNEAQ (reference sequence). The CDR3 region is CASSRTTGRFSQETQYF. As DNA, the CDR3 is TGTGCCAGCAGCCGAACTACAGGAAGGTTTAGCCAAGAGACCCAGTACTTC. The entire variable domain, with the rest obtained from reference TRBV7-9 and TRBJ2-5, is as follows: DTGVSQNPRHKITKRGQNVTFRCDPISEHNRLYWYRQTLGQGPEFLTYFQNEAQLEKSRLLSDRFSAERPKGSFSTLEIQRTEQGDSAMYLCASSRTTGRFSQETQYFGPGTRLLVL.

Here the CDR3 DNA reads TGTGCCAGCAGCTTTAGCGGCCACACAGATACGCAGTATTTT. It is translated as CASSFSGHTDTQYF. The rearrangement joins TRBV9 to TRBJ2-3, with D perhaps TRBD2 (6 bases). Germline CDR1 and CDR2: SGDLS and YYNGEE. Trimming cost V 4 bases and J 2 bases, with 11 bases left between them. The CDR3 length is 14 residues.

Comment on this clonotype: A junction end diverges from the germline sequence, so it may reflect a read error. In DNA form, the CDR3 reads TGTGCCAGCAGCTGGGCCGGGACAGGGTCCTACGGGCAGTACTTC. Amino acid sequence: CASSWAGTGSYGQYF. The rearrangement uses TRBV28 and TRBJ2-7, with 9 bases matching TRBD1. This CDR3 region has 15 residues. The V gene's germline CDR1 is MDHEN and CDR2 SYDVKM.

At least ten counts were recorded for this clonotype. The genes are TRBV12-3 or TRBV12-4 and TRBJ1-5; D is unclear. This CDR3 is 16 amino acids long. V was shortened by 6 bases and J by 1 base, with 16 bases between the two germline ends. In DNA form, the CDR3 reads TGTGCCAGCAGCCCTGAGGGAGCGGGGAGCAATCAGCCCCAGCATTTT. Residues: CASSPEGAGSNQPQHF.

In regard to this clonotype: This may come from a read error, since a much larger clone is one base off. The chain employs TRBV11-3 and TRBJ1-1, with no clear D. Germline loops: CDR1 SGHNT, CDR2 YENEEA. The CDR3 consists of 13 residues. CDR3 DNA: TGTGCCGGCAGCTTTAACGAGGCCACTGAAGCTTTCTTT. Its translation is CAGSFNEATEAFF.

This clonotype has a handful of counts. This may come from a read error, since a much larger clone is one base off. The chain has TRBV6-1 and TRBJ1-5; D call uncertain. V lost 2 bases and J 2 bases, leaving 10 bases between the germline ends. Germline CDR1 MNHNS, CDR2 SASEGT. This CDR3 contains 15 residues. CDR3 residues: CASSEPNRRNQPQHF. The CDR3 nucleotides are TGTGCCAGCAGTGAACCTAACAGACGCAATCAGCCCCAGCATTTT.

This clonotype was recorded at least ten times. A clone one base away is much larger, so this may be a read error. CDR3 residues: CASSPDWNYGYTF. CDR3 nucleotide sequence: TGTGCCAGCAGCCCGGACTGGAACTATGGCTACACCTTC. The chain has TRBV28 and TRBJ1-2, with unresolved D. The CDR3 spans 13 residues. Germline V CDR1 and CDR2: MDHEN, SYDVKM. Trimming left V 6 bases short and J 2 bases short, with 10 bases between.

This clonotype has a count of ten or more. CDR3 region: CASSPPGADTQYF. The CDR3 coding sequence is TGTGCCAGCTCACCACCGGGGGCAGATACGCAGTATTTT. This chain connects TRBV18 to TRBJ2-3, with D possibly being TRBD1 or TRBD2 (5 bases each). The V gene lost 0 bases and the J gene lost 4 bases, with 5 bases spanning the gap. The germline V gene has CDR1 KGHSH and CDR2 LQKENI. The CDR3 length is 13 residues.

CDR3 in amino acids: CASSLITGEDTEAFF. Here the CDR3 DNA reads TGTGCCAGCAGTTTAATTACAGGGGAAGACACTGAAGCTTTCTTT. The chain combines TRBV12-3 or TRBV12-4 with TRBJ1-1; TRBD1 matches 7 bases. The CDR3 has 15 residues. The V gene end was trimmed by 2 bases and the J gene end by 3 bases; junction bases not matched to a gene: 6.

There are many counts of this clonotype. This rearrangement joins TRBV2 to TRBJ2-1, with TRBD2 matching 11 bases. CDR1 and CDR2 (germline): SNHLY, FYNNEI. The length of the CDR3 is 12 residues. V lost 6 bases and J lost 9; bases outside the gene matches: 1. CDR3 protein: CASSGTSGEQFF. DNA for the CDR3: TGTGCCAGCAGCGGGACTAGCGGTGAGCAGTTCTTC.

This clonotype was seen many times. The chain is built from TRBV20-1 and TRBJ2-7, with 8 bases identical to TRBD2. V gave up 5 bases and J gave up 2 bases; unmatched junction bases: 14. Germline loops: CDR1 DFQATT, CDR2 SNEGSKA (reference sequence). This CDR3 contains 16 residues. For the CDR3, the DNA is TGCAGTGCTGCCCCTCCCTCTAGCGGGTTTCCCTACGAGCAGTACTTC. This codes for CSAAPPSSGFPYEQYF.

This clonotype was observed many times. Here the CDR3 reads CASSPSGQGDYGYTF. The CDR3 DNA sequence: TGTGCCAGCTCACCCTCGGGTCAGGGTGACTATGGCTACACCTTC. V gene TRBV18 combines with J gene TRBJ1-2, with D maybe TRBD1 (5 bases). The CDR3 length is 15 residues. Germline-derived CDR1 and CDR2 are KGHSH and LQKENI. The V end lost 3 bases, the J end lost 3 bases, and 14 bases lay between the germline ends.

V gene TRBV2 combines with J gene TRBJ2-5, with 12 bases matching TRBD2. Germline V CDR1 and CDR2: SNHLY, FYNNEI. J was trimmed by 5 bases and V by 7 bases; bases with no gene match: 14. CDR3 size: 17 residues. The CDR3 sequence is CASMSLAGGPMEETQYF. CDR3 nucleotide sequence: TGTGCCAGCATGTCGCTAGCGGGGGGGCCCATGGAGGAGACCCAGTACTTC.

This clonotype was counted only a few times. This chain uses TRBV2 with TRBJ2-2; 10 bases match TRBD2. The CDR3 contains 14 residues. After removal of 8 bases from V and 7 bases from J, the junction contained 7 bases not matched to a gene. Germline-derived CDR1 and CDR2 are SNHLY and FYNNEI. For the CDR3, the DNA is TGTGCCAGCGGAGCGGGGGGGCGGGACGGGGAGCTGTTTTTT. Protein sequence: CASGAGGRDGELFF.

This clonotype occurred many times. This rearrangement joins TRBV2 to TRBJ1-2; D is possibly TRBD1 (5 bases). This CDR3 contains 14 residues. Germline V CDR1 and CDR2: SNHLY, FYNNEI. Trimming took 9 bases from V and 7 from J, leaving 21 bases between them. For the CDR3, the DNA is TGTGCCAGTATCCCCGACAGAACCTTTGGTGGCTACACCTTC. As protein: CASIPDRTFGGYTF.

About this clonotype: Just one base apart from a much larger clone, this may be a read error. The CDR3 region is CASSIPDRWDNSPLHF. The CDR3 DNA is TGTGCCAGCAGTATACCCGACAGGTGGGATAATTCACCCCTCCACTTT. The chain links TRBV28 to TRBJ1-6, with a tentative D call TRBD1 (6 bases). The length of the CDR3 is 16 residues. Trimming stripped 5 bases from V and 5 bases from J, with 16 bases between. Germline lookup yields CDR1 MDHEN and CDR2 SYDVKM.

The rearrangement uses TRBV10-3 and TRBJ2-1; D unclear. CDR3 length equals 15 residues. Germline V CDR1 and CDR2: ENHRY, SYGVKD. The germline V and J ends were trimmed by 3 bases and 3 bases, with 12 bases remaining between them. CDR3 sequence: CAISDSSADYNEQFF. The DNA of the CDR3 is TGTGCCATCAGTGACTCCAGCGCTGACTACAATGAGCAGTTCTTC.

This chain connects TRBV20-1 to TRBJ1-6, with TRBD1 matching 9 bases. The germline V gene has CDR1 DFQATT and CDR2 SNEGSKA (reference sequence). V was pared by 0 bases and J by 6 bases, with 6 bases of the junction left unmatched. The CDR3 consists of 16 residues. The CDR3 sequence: CSARDRTGAPNSPLHF. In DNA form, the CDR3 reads TGCAGTGCTAGAGATAGGACAGGGGCACCTAATTCACCCCTCCACTTT.

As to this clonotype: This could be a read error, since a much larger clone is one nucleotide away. Here the CDR3 DNA reads TGCAGTGCTACCAGCAGAAGTAATGAAAAACTGTTTTTT. This encodes CSATSRSNEKLFF. The V and J genes are TRBV20-1 and TRBJ1-4; D gene uncertain. Trimming removed 4 bases from V and 4 bases from J, with 10 bases in between. CDR3 length: 13 amino acids. Germline CDR1 reads DFQATT; CDR2 reads SNEGSKA (reference sequence).

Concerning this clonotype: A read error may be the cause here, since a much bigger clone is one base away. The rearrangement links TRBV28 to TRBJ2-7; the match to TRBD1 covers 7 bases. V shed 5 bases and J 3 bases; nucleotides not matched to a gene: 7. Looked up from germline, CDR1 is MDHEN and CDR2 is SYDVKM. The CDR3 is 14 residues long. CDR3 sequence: CASSPTGENYEQYF. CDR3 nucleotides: TGTGCCAGCAGTCCCACAGGGGAGAACTACGAGCAGTACTTC.

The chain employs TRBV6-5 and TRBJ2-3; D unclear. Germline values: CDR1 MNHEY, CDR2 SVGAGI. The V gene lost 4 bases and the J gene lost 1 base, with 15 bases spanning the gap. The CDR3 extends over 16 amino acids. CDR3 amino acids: CASSSRTEGGTDTQYF. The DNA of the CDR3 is TGTGCCAGCAGTTCGAGGACCGAAGGTGGCACAGATACGCAGTATTTT.

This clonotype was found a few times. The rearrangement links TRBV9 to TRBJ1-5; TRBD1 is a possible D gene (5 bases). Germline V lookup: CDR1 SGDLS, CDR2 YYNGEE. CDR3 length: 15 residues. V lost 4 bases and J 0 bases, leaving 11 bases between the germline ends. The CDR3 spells CASSPTANSNQPQHF. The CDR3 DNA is TGTGCCAGCAGCCCGACAGCGAATAGCAATCAGCCCCAGCATTTT.

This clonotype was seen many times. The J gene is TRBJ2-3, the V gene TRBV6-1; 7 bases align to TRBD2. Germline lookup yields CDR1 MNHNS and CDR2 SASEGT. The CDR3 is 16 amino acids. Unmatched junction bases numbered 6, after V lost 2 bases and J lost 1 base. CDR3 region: CASSEFGLAGTDTQYF. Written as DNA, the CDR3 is TGTGCCAGCAGTGAATTTGGGCTAGCGGGCACAGATACGCAGTATTTT.